This T cell receptor beta chain originates from a study of T-cell reconstitution after alpha-beta-depleted transplantation in children. CDR3 size: 16 residues. The V segment lost 4 bases and the J segment 6 bases; nucleotides outside the gene matches: 7. Germline CDR1 is LGHDT and CDR2 is YNNKEL (reference sequence). As it was prepared, the TCRbeta library received unique molecular identifiers. In TCRdb, the PCR reads were re-called with MiXCR into one record per CDR3 protein. The sample lists approximately 420,000 distinct CDR3 sequences, roughly a tenth occurring once. The chain has TRBV3-1 and TRBJ2-1; TRBD2 matches 12 bases. The sample in question was PBMCs from the stem cell graft donor, obtained from the stem cell graft. This receptor was taken from a human donor who donated a stem cell graft to a child with acute myeloid leukemia. For the CDR3, the DNA is TGTGCCAGCAGCCCTCTCCTAGCGGGAGGGATCAATGAGCAGTTCTTC. It is translated as CASSPLLAGGINEQFF.